What follows are 5 T cell receptor beta chains derived from one specimen sequenced in a study of human T cells and chemical hapten exposure. TCRdb re-analysed the RACE reads in MiXCR, keeping a single row per CDR3 protein. The sample includes tens of thousands of distinct CDR3 sequences, under 13% seen only once; the top ten take 0.8% to 1.2%. Time point denoted: patch test 3, about 24 weeks after DPC sensitization. Treatment specified: therapeutic diphenylcyclopropenone sensitization with weekly scalp DPC. The material sequenced was whole blood, taken in connection with sensitization to the hapten diphenylcyclopropenone (DPC). Source of these receptors: a woman aged 25 to 45 with alopecia areata. Some clones in this sample may be carry-over from other donors' samples.

V and J are TRBV7-9 and TRBJ2-3, with D possibly matching TRBD2 (5 bases). The length of the CDR3 is 16 residues. Trimming stripped 1 base from V and 6 bases from J, with 17 bases between. The germline CDR1 and CDR2 sequences are SEHNR and FQNEAQ (reference sequence). This CDR3 is CASSLGPLVWEDTQYF. The CDR3 nucleotides read TGTGCCAGCAGCTTAGGCCCCCTCGTCTGGGAGGATACGCAGTATTTT.

This clonotype was seen a single time. J is TRBJ2-7 and V is TRBV29-1; D ambiguous. The CDR3 sequence is 12 residues long. Trimming took off 5 bases at V and 4 bases at J, with 12 bases between the two ends. CDR1 SQVTM and CDR2 ANQGSEA come from the germline V gene. This chain's CDR3 is CSVQVRNYEQYF. The CDR3 DNA sequence: TGCAGCGTTCAGGTGCGGAATTACGAGCAGTACTTC.

This clonotype appeared many times. V usage is TRBV27 and J usage is TRBJ2-3; D unclear. Trimming shortened V by 7 bases and J by 4 bases, and 6 bases separated the two germline ends. This CDR3 has 11 amino acids. Germline V lookup: CDR1 MNHEY, CDR2 SMNVEV (reference sequence). The CDR3 DNA is TGTGCCAGCAATTACGCAGATACGCAGTATTTT. Translation: CASNYADTQYF.

This clonotype was recorded many times. The chain recombines TRBV28 with TRBJ1-1; TRBD1 matches 7 bases. Germline assignment: CDR1 MDHEN and CDR2 SYDVKM. V was pared by 3 bases and J by 5 bases, with 3 bases of the junction left unmatched. This CDR3 region has 13 residues. CDR3 DNA: TGTGCCAGCAGTTTCAGGGGGAAGACTGAAGCTTTCTTT. Its protein product is CASSFRGKTEAFF.

At least ten counts were recorded for this clonotype. The chain is built from TRBV11-2 and TRBJ2-5; D possibly corresponds to TRBD2 (5 bases). This CDR3 spans 13 amino acids. Germline-derived CDR1 and CDR2 are SGHAT and FQNNGV. V lost 5 bases and J 4 bases, leaving 11 bases between the germline ends. The CDR3 loop is CASSGFGGETQYF. The CDR3 nucleotides read TGTGCCAGCAGCGGCTTCGGAGGAGAGACCCAGTACTTC. The full variable domain, rest sourced from reference TRBV11-2 and TRBJ2-5, is EAGVAQSPRYKIIEKRQSVAFWCNPISGHATLYWYQQILGQGPKLLIQFQNNGVVDDSQLPKDRFSAERLKGVDSTLKIQPAKLEDSAVYLCASSGFGGETQYFGPGTRLLVL.